This T cell receptor (beta chain) was documented in a study of regulatory T cells in long-lasting Graves disease. The time point denotes: newly diagnosed GD, antithyroid drugs for less than 3 months. Extracted RNA from PBMCs served as the source of the TCR library. This clonotype was observed many times. Its antigen is currently unknown. V was shortened by 0 bases and J by 0 bases, with 9 bases between the two germline ends. The CDR3 covers 15 residues. CDR1 and CDR2 from the germline V gene are LGHDT and YNNKEL (reference sequence). Study-wide results and limits: Compared with new cases, persistent Graves' patients showed reduced TCR diversity. Persistent patients shared more public clonotypes (roughly 3,000) than newly diagnosed patients (about 1,000). It was in persistent disease that TRBV28, TRBJ1-2 and TRBJ2-5 were favored.

Libraries of TCR beta came from iRepertoire HTBI primers plus Arm-PCR of CDR3 regions. TCRdb fed the multiplex PCR reads into MiXCR, producing one record per CDR3 protein. Found here are approximately 250,000 distinct CDR3 sequences, approximately 20% of them singletons; the top ten hold around 20%. This chain uses TRBV3-1 with TRBJ2-7; D is unclear. The origin of this receptor is a female donor with Graves disease. Sample: peripheral blood mononuclear cells (PBMCs), taken at new diagnosis, from a patient treated with antithyroid drugs. CDR3 sequence: CASSQDPARSYEQYF. CDR3 coding DNA: TGTGCCAGCAGCCAAGATCCCGCCCGCTCCTACGAGCAGTACTTC.